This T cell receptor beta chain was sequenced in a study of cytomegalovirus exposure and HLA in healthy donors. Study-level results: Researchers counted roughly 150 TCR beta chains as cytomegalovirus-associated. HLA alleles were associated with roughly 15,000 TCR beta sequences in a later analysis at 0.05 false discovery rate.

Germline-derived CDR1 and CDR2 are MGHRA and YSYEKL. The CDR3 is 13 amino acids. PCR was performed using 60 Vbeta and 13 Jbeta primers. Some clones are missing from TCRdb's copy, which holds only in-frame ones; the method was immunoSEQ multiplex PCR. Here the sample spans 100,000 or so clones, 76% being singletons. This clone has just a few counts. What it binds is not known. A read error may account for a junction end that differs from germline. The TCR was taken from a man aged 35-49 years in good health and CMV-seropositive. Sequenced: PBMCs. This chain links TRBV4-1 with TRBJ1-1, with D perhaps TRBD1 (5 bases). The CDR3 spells CASSAGVKTEAFF. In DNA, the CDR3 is TGCGCCAGCAGCGCGGGGGTGAAGACTGAAGCTTTCTTT.